This T cell receptor beta chain was captured in a study of blood T cell repertoires in COVID-19. In the study overall: Acute and convalescent COVID-19 specimens originated in the United States, Italy and Spain.

The CDR3 loop spans 15 amino acids. Trimming shortened V by 4 bases and J by 6 bases, and 16 bases separated the two germline ends. Germline V gene lookup returns CDR1 MDHEN and CDR2 SYDVKM. Followed over time, Seattle patients had been enrolled while infection was active. Original processing methods: Scientists estimated how many nucleated cells there were by amplifying reference gene primers. TCRdb keeps only in-frame clones here, not all; method: immunoSEQ multiplex PCR. The V and J calls and clone size come from that table; D and trimming were worked out from the DNA. This table holds some 120,000 clones, about 92% found once. This clone is a singleton in its sample.

The chain employs TRBV28 and TRBJ2-1, with D possibly TRBD1 on 5 matching bases. The origin of this receptor is a man aged 60 to 75 with COVID-19, enrolled during active disease. Sequences were obtained from peripheral blood. The CDR3 nucleotides are TGTGCCAGCAGTTCTTATCCAGGGCGGATCAATGAGCAGTTCTTC. This sequence encodes CASSSYPGRINEQFF.